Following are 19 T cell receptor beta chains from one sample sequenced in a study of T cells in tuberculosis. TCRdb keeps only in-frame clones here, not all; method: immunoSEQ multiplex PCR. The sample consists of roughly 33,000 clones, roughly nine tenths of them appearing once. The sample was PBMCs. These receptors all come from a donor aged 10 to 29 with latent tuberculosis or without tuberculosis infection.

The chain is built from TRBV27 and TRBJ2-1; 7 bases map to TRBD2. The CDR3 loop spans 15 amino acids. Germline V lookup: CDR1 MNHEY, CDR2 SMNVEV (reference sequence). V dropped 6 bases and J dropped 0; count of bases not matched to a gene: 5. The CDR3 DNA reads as TGTGCCAGCAGGGGGGGGTCGGTCTCCTACAATGAGCAGTTCTTC. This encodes CASRGGSVSYNEQFF.

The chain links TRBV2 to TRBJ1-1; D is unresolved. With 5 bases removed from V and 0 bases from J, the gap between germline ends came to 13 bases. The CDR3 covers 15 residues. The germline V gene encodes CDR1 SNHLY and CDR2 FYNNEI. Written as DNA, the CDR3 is TGTGCCAGCAGTCCCTCACAGCTCATGAACACTGAAGCTTTCTTT. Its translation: CASSPSQLMNTEAFF.

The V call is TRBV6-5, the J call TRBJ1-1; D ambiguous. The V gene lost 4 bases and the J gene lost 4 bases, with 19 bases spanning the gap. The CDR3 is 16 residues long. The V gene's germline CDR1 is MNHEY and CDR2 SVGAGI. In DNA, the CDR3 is TGTGCCAGCAGTTCTGGAAGGGATCGGCGGGGCACTGAAGCTTTCTTT. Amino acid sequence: CASSSGRDRRGTEAFF.

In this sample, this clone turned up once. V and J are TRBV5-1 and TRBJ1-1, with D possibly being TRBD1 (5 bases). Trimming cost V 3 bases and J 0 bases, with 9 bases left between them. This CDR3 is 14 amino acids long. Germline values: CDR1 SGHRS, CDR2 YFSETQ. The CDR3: CASSWAGMNTEAFF. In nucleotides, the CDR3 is TGCGCCAGCAGCTGGGCAGGGATGAACACTGAAGCTTTCTTT.

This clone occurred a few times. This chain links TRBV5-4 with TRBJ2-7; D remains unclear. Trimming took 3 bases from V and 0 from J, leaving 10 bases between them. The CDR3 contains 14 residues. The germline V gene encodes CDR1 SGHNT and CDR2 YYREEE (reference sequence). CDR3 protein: CASSSTLSSYEQYF. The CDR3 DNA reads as TGTGCCAGCAGCTCAACCCTAAGCTCCTACGAGCAGTACTTC. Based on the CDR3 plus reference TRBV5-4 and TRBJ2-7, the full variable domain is ETGVTQSPTHLIKTRGQQVTLRCSSQSGHNTVSWYQQALGQGPQFIFQYYREEENGRGNFPPRFSGLQFPNYSSELNVNALELDDSALYLCASSSTLSSYEQYFGPGTRLTVT.

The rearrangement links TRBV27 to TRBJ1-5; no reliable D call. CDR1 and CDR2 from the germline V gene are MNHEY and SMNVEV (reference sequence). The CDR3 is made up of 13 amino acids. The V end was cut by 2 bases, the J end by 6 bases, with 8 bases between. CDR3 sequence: CASSLVRGQPQHF. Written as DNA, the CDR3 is TGTGCCAGCAGTTTAGTCCGGGGTCAGCCCCAGCATTTT.

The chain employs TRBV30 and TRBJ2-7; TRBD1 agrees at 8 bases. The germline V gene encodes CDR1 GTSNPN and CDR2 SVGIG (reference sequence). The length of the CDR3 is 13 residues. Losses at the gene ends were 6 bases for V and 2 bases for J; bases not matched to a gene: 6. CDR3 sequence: CACSGQGPYEQYF. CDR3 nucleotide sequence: TGTGCCTGTTCAGGACAGGGACCCTACGAGCAGTACTTC.

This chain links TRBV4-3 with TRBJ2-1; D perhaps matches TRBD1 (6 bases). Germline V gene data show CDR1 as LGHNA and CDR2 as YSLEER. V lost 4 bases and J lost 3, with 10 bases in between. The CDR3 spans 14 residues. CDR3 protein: CASSRGGYYNEQFF. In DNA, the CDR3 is TGCGCCAGCAGCCGAGGGGGATACTACAATGAGCAGTTCTTC.

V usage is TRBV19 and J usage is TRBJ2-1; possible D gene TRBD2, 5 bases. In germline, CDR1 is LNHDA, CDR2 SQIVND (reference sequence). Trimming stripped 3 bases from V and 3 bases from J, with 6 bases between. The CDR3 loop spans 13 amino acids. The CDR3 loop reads CASSMGSYNEQFF. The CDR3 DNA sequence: TGTGCCAGTAGTATGGGGAGCTACAATGAGCAGTTCTTC. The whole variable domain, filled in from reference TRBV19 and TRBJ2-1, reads DGGITQSPKYLFRKEGQNVTLSCEQNLNHDAMYWYRQDPGQGLRLIYYSQIVNDFQKGDIAEGYSVSREKKESFPLTVTSAQKNPTAFYLCASSMGSYNEQFFGPGTRLTVL.

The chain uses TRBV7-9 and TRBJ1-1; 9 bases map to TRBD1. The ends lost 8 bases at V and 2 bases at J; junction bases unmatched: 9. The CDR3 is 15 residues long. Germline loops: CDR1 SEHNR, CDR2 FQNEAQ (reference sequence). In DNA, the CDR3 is TGTGCCAGCCGACCATTGACAGGGGGTAACACTGAAGCTTTCTTT. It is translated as CASRPLTGGNTEAFF.

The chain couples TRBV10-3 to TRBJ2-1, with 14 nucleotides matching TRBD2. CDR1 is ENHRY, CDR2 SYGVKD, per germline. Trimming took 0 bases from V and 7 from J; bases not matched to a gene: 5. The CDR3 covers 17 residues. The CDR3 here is CAISESGLAGVRNEQFF. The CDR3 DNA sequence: TGTGCCATCAGTGAGTCGGGACTAGCGGGAGTCAGGAATGAGCAGTTCTTC.

CDR3 region: CASRADQGNQYF. CDR3 DNA: TGTGCCAGCAGGGCCGATCAGGGAAACCAGTACTTC. This chain links TRBV2 with TRBJ2-5; a possible D gene is TRBD1 (5 bases). Germline loops: CDR1 SNHLY, CDR2 FYNNEI. The V end was cut by 6 bases, the J end by 10 bases, with 15 bases between. The CDR3 sequence is 12 residues long.

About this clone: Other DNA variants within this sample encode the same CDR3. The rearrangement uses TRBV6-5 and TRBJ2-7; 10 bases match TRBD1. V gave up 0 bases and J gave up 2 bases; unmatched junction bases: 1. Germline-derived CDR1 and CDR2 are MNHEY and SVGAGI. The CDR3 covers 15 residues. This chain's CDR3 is CASSYSGQGAYEQYF. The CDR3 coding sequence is TGTGCCAGCAGTTACTCAGGACAGGGGGCCTACGAGCAGTACTTC.

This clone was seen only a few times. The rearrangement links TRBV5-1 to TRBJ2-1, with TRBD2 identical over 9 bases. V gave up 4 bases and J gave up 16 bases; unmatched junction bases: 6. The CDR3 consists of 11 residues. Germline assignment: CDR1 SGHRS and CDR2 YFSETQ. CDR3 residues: CASSQGTSPFF. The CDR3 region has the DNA TGCGCCAGCAGCCAGGGGACTAGCCCCTTCTTC.

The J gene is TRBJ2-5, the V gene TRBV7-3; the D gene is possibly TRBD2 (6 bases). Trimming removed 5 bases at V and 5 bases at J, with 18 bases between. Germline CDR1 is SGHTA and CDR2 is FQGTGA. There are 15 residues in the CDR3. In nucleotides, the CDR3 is TGTGCCAGCAGCCCCTTGGGCGGCGGAGGGGAGACCCAGTACTTC. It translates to CASSPLGGGGETQYF.

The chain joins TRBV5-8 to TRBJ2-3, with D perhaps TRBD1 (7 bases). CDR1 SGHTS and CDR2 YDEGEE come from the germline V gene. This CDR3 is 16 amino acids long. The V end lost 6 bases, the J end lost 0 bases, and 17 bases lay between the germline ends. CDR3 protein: CASKVAGGTSTDTQYF. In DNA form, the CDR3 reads TGTGCCAGCAAAGTTGCAGGGGGGACTAGCACAGATACGCAGTATTTT.

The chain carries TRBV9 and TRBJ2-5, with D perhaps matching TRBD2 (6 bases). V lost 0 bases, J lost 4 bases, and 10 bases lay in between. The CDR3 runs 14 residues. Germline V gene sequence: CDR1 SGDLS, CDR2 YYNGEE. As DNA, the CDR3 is TGTGCCAGCAGCGTAGCTACGGGGGTAGAGACCCAGTACTTC. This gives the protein CASSVATGVETQYF.

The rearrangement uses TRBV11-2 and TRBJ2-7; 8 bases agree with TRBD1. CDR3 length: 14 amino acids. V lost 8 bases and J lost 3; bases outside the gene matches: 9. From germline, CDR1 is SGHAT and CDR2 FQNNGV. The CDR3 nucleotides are TGTGCCAGCCGAGCTTTGACAGGGGACTACGAGCAGTACTTC. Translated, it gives CASRALTGDYEQYF.

This CDR3 reads CASSLGPGQGGPDEKLFF. The CDR3 DNA is TGTGCCAGCAGCTTGGGACCCGGACAGGGGGGCCCCGATGAAAAACTGTTTTTT. The rearrangement links TRBV5-6 to TRBJ1-4; 10 positions agree with TRBD1. Germline V gives CDR1 SGHDT, CDR2 YYEEEE. Germline trimming cut 0 bases from V and 6 bases from J; bases unmatched to any gene: 11. The CDR3 is 18 residues long.